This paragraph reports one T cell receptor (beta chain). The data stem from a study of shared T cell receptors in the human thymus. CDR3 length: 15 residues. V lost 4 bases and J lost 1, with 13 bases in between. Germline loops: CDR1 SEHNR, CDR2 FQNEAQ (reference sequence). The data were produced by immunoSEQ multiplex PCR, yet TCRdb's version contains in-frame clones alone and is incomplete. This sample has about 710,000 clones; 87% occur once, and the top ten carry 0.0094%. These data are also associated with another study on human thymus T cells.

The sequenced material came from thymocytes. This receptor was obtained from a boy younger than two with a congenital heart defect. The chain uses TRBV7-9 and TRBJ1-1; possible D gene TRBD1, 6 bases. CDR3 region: CASSSVTGENTEAFF. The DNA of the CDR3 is TGTGCCAGCAGCTCTGTGACAGGAGAGAACACTGAAGCTTTCTTT.